This T cell receptor beta chain was retrieved from a study of blood T cell repertoires in COVID-19. In the original analysis: It was from reference gene primer amplification that nucleated cell counts were estimated. Produced via immunoSEQ multiplex PCR; TCRdb's table is partial and in-frame only. That table gives V, J and clone size, and the DNA gave D and trimming. The sample has roughly 450,000 clones; roughly 87% are singletons. The study recruited people aged about 18 to 90 years across around 24 US areas. Two negative PCRs, clearance, or symptom resolution characterized the recovered Cohort 3 donors. Sequencing was done on a sample of PBMCs or T cells enriched from blood (not recorded which). This clonotype was obtained from a man younger than 35 who had recovered from COVID-19.

For the CDR3, the DNA is TGTGCCAGCAGCCGAAACGCTGGGTCCTGGGCAAAGCCTGAAAAACTGTTTTTT. Protein: CASSRNAGSWAKPEKLFF. The gene calls are TRBV5-8 and TRBJ1-4; D remains ambiguous. The CDR3 extends over 18 amino acids. Trimming took 4 bases from V and 7 from J, leaving 26 bases between them. From germline, CDR1 is SGHTS and CDR2 YDEGEE.